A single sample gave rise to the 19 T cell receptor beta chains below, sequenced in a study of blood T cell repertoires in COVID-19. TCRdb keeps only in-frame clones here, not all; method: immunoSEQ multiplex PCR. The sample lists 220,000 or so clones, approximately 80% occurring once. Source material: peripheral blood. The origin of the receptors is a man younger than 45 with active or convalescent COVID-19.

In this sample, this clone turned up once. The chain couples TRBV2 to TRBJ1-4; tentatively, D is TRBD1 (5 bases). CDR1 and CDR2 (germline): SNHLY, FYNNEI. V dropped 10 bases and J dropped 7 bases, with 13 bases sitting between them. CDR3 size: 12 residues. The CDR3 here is CATQEQGEKLFF. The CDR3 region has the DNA TGTGCCACCCAGGAGCAGGGTGAAAAACTGTTTTTT.

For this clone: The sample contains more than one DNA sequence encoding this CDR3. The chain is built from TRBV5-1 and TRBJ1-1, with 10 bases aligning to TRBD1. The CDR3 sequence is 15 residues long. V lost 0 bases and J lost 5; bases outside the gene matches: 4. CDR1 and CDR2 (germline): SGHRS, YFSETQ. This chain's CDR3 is CASSLAGQGVTEAFF. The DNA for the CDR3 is TGCGCCAGCAGCTTGGCTGGACAGGGGGTAACTGAAGCTTTCTTT.

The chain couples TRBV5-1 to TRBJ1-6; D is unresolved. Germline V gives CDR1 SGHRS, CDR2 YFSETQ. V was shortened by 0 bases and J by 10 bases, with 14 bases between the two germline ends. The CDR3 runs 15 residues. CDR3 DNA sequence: TGCGCCAGCAGCTTGGTGGCAGGTCGGGGATCACCCCTCCACTTT. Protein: CASSLVAGRGSPLHF.

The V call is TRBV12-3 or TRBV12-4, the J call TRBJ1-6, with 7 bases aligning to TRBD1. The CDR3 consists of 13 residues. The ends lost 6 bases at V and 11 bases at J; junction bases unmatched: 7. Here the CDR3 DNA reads TGTGCCAGCAGCTCCAGAGACAGGGCACCCCTCCACTTT. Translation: CASSSRDRAPLHF.

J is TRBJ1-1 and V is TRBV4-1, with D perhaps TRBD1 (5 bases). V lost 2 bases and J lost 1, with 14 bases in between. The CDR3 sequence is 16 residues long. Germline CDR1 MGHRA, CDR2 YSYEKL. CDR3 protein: CASSQTPGVPNTEAFF. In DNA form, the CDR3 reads TGCGCCAGCAGCCAAACGCCGGGGGTACCGAACACTGAAGCTTTCTTT.

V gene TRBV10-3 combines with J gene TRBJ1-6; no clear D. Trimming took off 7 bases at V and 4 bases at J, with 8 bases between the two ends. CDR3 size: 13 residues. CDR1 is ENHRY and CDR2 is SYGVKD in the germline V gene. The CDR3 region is CAIKREYNSPLHF. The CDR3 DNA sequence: TGTGCCATCAAGCGAGAGTATAATTCACCCCTCCACTTT.

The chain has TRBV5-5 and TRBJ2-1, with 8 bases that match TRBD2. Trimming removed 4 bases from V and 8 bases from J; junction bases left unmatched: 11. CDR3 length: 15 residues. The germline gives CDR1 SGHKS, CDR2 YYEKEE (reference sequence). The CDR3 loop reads CASSRQEAGVDEQFF. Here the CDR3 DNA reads TGTGCCAGCAGCCGACAGGAAGCGGGAGTGGATGAGCAGTTCTTC.

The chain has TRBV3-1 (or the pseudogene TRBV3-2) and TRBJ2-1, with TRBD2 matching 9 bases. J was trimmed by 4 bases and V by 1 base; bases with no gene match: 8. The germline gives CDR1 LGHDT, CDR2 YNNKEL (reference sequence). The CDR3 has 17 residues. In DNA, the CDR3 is TGTGCCAGCAGCCAAGTGTCGTCTAGCGGGACATACAATGAGCAGTTCTTC. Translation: CASSQVSSSGTYNEQFF.

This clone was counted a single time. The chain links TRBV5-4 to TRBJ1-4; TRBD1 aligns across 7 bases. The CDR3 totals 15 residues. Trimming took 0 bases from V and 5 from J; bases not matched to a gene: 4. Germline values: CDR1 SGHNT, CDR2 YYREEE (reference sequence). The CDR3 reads CASSLEQGLNEKLFF. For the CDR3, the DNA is TGTGCCAGCAGCTTGGAACAGGGGCTCAATGAAAAACTGTTTTTT. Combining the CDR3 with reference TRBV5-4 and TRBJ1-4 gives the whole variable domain ETGVTQSPTHLIKTRGQQVTLRCSSQSGHNTVSWYQQALGQGPQFIFQYYREEENGRGNFPPRFSGLQFPNYSSELNVNALELDDSALYLCASSLEQGLNEKLFFGSGTQLSVL.

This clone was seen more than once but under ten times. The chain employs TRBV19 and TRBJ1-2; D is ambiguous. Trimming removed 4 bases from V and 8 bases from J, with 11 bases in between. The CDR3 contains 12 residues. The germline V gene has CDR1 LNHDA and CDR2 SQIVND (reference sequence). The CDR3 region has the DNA TGTGCCAGTAGTAGCACGGTCCCCGGCTACACCTTC. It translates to CASSSTVPGYTF. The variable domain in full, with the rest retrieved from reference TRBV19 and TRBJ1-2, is DGGITQSPKYLFRKEGQNVTLSCEQNLNHDAMYWYRQDPGQGLRLIYYSQIVNDFQKGDIAEGYSVSREKKESFPLTVTSAQKNPTAFYLCASSSTVPGYTFGSGTRLTVV.

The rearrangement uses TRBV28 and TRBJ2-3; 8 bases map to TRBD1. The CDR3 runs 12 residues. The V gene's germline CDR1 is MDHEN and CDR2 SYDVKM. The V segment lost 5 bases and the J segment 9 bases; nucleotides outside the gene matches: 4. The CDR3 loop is CASSADRVTQYF. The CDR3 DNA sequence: TGTGCCAGCAGTGCGGACAGGGTGACGCAGTATTTT.

The CDR3 is CASSKFLSAGELFF. CDR3 DNA sequence: TGTGCCAGCAGCAAATTTCTTAGTGCCGGGGAGCTGTTTTTT. The chain has TRBV21-1 and TRBJ2-2; TRBD2, the table's D call, was not compared with the DNA. TRBV21-1 is flagged as a pseudogene. CDR3 length: 14 amino acids.

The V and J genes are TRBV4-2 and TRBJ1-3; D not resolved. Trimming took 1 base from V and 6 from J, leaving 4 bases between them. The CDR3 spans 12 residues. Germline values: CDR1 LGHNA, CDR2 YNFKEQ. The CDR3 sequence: CASSQGENTIYF. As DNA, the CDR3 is TGTGCCAGCAGCCAAGGCGAAAACACCATATATTTT.

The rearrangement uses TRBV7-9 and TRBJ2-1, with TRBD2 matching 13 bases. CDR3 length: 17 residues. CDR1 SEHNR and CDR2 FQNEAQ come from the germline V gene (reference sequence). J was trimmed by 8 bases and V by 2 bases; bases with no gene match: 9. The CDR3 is CASSLMARTSGSDEQFF. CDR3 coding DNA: TGTGCCAGCAGCTTAATGGCGAGGACTAGCGGGAGCGATGAGCAGTTCTTC.

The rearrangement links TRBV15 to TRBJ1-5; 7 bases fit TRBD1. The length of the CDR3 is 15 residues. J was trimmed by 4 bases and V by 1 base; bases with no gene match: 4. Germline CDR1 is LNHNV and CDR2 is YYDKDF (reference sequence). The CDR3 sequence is CATSRGTGGNQPQHF. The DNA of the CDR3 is TGTGCCACCAGCAGAGGGACAGGAGGGAATCAGCCCCAGCATTTT.

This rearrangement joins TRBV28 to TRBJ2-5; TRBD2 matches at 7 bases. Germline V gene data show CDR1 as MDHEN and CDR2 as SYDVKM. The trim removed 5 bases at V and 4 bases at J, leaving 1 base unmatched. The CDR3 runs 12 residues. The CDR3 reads CASSTSAETQYF. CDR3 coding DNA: TGTGCCAGCAGTACTAGCGCAGAGACCCAGTACTTC.

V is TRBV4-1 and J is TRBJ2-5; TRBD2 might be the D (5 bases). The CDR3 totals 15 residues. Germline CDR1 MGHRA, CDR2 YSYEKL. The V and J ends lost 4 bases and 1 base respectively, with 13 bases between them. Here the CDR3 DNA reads TGCGCCAGCAGCCCCGGGGAAGACATCCAAGAGACCCAGTACTTC. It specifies CASSPGEDIQETQYF.

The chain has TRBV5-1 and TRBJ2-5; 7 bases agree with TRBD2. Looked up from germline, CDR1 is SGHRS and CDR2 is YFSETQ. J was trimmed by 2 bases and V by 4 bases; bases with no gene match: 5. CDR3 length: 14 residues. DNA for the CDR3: TGCGCCAGCAGCCTGGGACTATCTCAAGAGACCCAGTACTTC. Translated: CASSLGLSQETQYF.

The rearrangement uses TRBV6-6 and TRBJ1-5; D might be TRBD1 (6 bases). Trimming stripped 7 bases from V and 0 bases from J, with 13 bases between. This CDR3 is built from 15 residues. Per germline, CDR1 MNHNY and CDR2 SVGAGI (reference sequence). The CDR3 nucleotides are TGTGCCAGCATCGCGACAGGCTATAGCAATCAGCCCCAGCATTTT. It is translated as CASIATGYSNQPQHF.